These 15 T cell receptor beta chains share one sample of origin, sequenced in a study of blood T cells in healthy people across ages. Then a second PCR, running roughly 7 to 11 cycles, was carried out with a sample-barcoded 5' primer and a J-beta primer mix. TCRdb passed the 5' RACE reads through MiXCR, listing each CDR3 protein once. The profile covers 850,000 or so distinct CDR3 sequences, with more than 25% appearing a single time and roughly a sixth taken by the ten largest. The sequencing input was blood. Receptors originate from a woman older than 75 in good health.

The chain recombines TRBV5-5 with TRBJ1-2; D may be TRBD1 (5 bases). The germline V and J ends were trimmed by 4 bases and 4 bases, with 14 bases remaining between them. This CDR3 comprises 14 residues. The germline CDR1 and CDR2 sequences are SGHKS and YYEKEE (reference sequence). CDR3 nucleotides: TGTGCCAGCAGCGCAGCCGGGACGAGCTATGGCTACACCTTC. Its protein is CASSAAGTSYGYTF.

The sample holds many counts of this clonotype. V is TRBV12-3 or TRBV12-4 and J is TRBJ2-1; no definite D call. The V end was cut by 8 bases, the J end by 4 bases, with 12 bases between. CDR3 length: 13 residues. CDR3 nucleotides: TGTGCCAGCGGAAAGTTGAGGTACAATGAGCAGTTCTTC. Amino acids: CASGKLRYNEQFF.

The chain employs TRBV20-1 and TRBJ2-7, with D possibly being TRBD1 (6 bases). Deletions cut 6 bases from V and 0 bases from J, with 12 bases between. CDR1 is DFQATT, CDR2 SNEGSKA, per germline (reference sequence). The CDR3 extends over 13 amino acids. The CDR3 loop is CSALQGPSYEQYF. CDR3 DNA: TGCAGTGCCCTACAGGGACCCTCCTACGAGCAGTACTTC.

The chain uses TRBV24-1 and TRBJ2-1; TRBD2 aligns across 7 bases. This CDR3 is built from 15 residues. J was trimmed by 4 bases and V by 5 bases; bases with no gene match: 7. Germline CDR1 KGHDR, CDR2 SFDVKD. The DNA for the CDR3 is TGTGCCACCAGTGGGACTGGCGGGGGTTACAATGAGCAGTTCTTC. This encodes CATSGTGGGYNEQFF.

The chain combines TRBV28 with TRBJ2-3; perhaps TRBD2 as D (6 bases). The CDR3 extends over 17 amino acids. Trimming left V 4 bases short and J 2 bases short, with 19 bases between. Germline CDR1 reads MDHEN; CDR2 reads SYDVKM. CDR3 in amino acids: CASSSQITGDSTDTQYF. Here the CDR3 DNA reads TGTGCCAGCAGTTCTCAGATAACGGGGGATTCCACAGATACGCAGTATTTT.

This clonotype has at least ten counts. V and J are TRBV6-1 and TRBJ2-7; 9 bases map to TRBD1. This CDR3 contains 14 residues. The germline CDR1 and CDR2 sequences are MNHNS and SASEGT. The ends lost 10 bases at V and 0 bases at J; junction bases unmatched: 7. CDR3: CATRTGEGSYEQYF. In DNA, the CDR3 is TGTGCCACCCGGACAGGGGAGGGCTCCTACGAGCAGTACTTC.

This clonotype was seen repeatedly, ten times or more. The chain combines TRBV4-3 with TRBJ1-2; D gene uncertain. Between the trimmed V and J ends, which lost 0 bases and 2 bases, there was a span of 19 bases. The CDR3 is 18 residues long. Germline values: CDR1 LGHNA, CDR2 YSLEER. CDR3 region: CASSQDRQARASNYGYTF. The CDR3 region has the DNA TGCGCCAGCAGCCAAGATCGGCAGGCTCGTGCCTCCAACTATGGCTACACCTTC.

This clonotype has a count of ten or more. The chain's CDR3 is CASSLALTAGGNTGELFF. The DNA of the CDR3 is TGTGCCAGCAGCTTAGCGCTTACGGCAGGGGGGAACACCGGGGAGCTGTTTTTT. The chain couples TRBV7-2 to TRBJ2-2; 7 nucleotides match TRBD1. Looked up from germline, CDR1 is SGHTA and CDR2 is FQGNSA. The J segment lost 1 base and the V segment lost 0 bases, leaving 8 bases of the junction unmatched. The CDR3 sequence is 18 residues long. The full variable domain, rest sourced from reference TRBV7-2 and TRBJ2-2, is GAGVSQSPSNKVTEKGKDVELRCDPISGHTALYWYRQSLGQGLEFLIYFQGNSAPDKSGLPSDRFSAERTGGSVSTLTIQRTQQEDSAVYLCASSLALTAGGNTGELFFGEGSRLTVL.

This clonotype has just a few counts. This may be a read error, as it is one base from a much larger clone. The V gene is TRBV5-1, the J gene TRBJ2-5; possibly TRBD2 for D (7 bases). Looked up from germline, CDR1 is SGHRS and CDR2 is YFSETQ. The CDR3 is made up of 16 amino acids. V dropped 3 bases and J dropped 4 bases, with 19 bases sitting between them. The CDR3 DNA reads as TGCGCCAGCAGCTCACAAACACGGGGAGGGGGAGAGACCCAGTACTTC. Protein product: CASSSQTRGGGETQYF.

This clonotype has just a few counts. The V and J genes are TRBV5-5 and TRBJ1-2, with D possibly matching TRBD1 (6 bases). The germline V gene encodes CDR1 SGHKS and CDR2 YYEKEE (reference sequence). This CDR3 has 15 residues. The V end lost 0 bases, the J end lost 4 bases, and 13 bases lay between the germline ends. The CDR3 nucleotides read TGTGCCAGCAGCTTGGCCCTCAGGGGTGGCTATGGCTACACCTTC. It specifies CASSLALRGGYGYTF. Based on the CDR3 plus reference TRBV5-5 and TRBJ1-2, the full variable domain is DAGVTQSPTHLIKTRGQQVTLRCSPISGHKSVSWYQQVLGQGPQFIFQYYEKEERGRGNFPDRFSARQFPNYSSELNVNALLLGDSALYLCASSLALRGGYGYTFGSGTRLTVV.

This clonotype showed up many times. This chain joins TRBV3-1 and TRBJ1-2; D gene uncertain. Trimming took off 0 bases at V and 4 bases at J, with 9 bases between the two ends. This CDR3 is built from 14 residues. CDR1 is LGHDT, CDR2 YNNKEL, per germline (reference sequence). Here the CDR3 reads CASSQEGQPYGYTF. The CDR3 coding sequence is TGTGCCAGCAGCCAAGAGGGTCAGCCCTATGGCTACACCTTC.

This clonotype was detected many times. The V call is TRBV27, the J call TRBJ2-1, with D perhaps matching TRBD2 (6 bases). V lost 4 bases to trimming and J lost 2 bases, with 15 bases between them. CDR1 is MNHEY, CDR2 SMNVEV, per germline (reference sequence). CDR3 length: 16 residues. The CDR3 nucleotides are TGTGCCAGCAGTTATGCGGTGGCTAGCGCCTACAATGAGCAGTTCTTC. This sequence encodes CASSYAVASAYNEQFF.

This clonotype was seen at least ten times. This chain joins TRBV7-2 and TRBJ2-1; 9 nucleotides match TRBD1. Per germline, CDR1 SGHTA and CDR2 FQGNSA. The CDR3 consists of 16 residues. J gave up 9 bases and V 5 bases, and 14 bases lay outside the gene matches. The CDR3 spells CASSPKGQGQAGEQFF. The CDR3 DNA is TGTGCCAGCAGCCCAAAGGGACAGGGTCAAGCAGGTGAGCAGTTCTTC.

The table lists this clonotype with a few counts. This chain uses TRBV27 with TRBJ2-7, with D hard to call. The ends were cut back, 3 bases at V and 7 bases at J, with 19 bases in the middle. This CDR3 contains 15 residues. Germline V gene lookup returns CDR1 MNHEY and CDR2 SMNVEV (reference sequence). The CDR3 nucleotides read TGTGCCAGCAGTTTGGAGAACCCCTCCTACAATGAGCAGTACTTC. Its protein product is CASSLENPSYNEQYF.

This clonotype has at least ten counts. The chain joins TRBV12-3 or TRBV12-4 to TRBJ2-1; D is possibly TRBD1 (6 bases). The CDR3 is 18 residues long. V lost 0 bases, J lost 4 bases, and 19 bases lay in between. The CDR3 sequence is CASSLAYRTAWEYNEQFF. CDR3 DNA sequence: TGTGCCAGCAGTTTAGCCTATCGGACAGCCTGGGAATACAATGAGCAGTTCTTC.